Following are 27 T cell receptor beta chains from one sample sequenced in a study of shared clonotypes between healthy human individuals (dated by TCRdb to 2020 to 2021). Library preparation was by the immunoSEQ multiplex PCR assay. What TCRdb holds here is the immuneACCESS table cut down to in-frame rearrangements. Part of the clones is not present; checked against another copy, under half of the missing clones reflect an unresolved V gene, and the others are unexplained. The table for this sample lists millions of clones; under 95% of them were counted only once. About 1.5% of the sample is held by the ten biggest clonotypes. CD8 naive samples were CD45RO-negative cells positively selected for CCR7, giving a CD45RA+CCR7+ population that excluded TemRA cells. Sequenced: naive CD8+ T cells from PBMCs. The cell subset or site label, read with the paper, signifies: CD45RA+CCR7+. The receptors originated from a man younger than 35 in good health. Some clones in this sample may be carry-over from other donors' samples.

The gene calls are TRBV29-1 and TRBJ2-7, with 7 bases aligning to TRBD1. The junction had 5 bases not matched to a gene; V was cut back by 6 bases and J by 0 bases. The CDR3 sequence is 13 residues long. Germline V gene lookup returns CDR1 SQVTM and CDR2 ANQGSEA. CDR3 in amino acids: CSVRQGNSYEQYF. The CDR3 DNA reads as TGCAGCGTCCGACAGGGCAACTCCTACGAGCAGTACTTC.

The V gene is TRBV29-1, the J gene TRBJ2-5; D may correspond to TRBD1 or TRBD2 (5 bases each). With 5 bases removed from V and 7 bases from J, the gap between germline ends came to 11 bases. The CDR3 totals 11 residues. Germline-derived CDR1 and CDR2 are SQVTM and ANQGSEA. The CDR3 loop is CSVLRDGTQYF. In nucleotides, the CDR3 is TGCAGCGTTCTCAGGGACGGGACCCAGTACTTC.

The chain links TRBV28 to TRBJ1-5; D gene uncertain. V was cut by 4 bases and J by 7 bases, with 8 bases left in between. Germline V gives CDR1 MDHEN, CDR2 SYDVKM. This CDR3 spans 12 amino acids. CDR3 DNA sequence: TGTGCCAGCAGTTCTTCCCCCCAGCCCCAGCATTTT. Encoded protein: CASSSSPQPQHF.

The rearrangement uses TRBV4-1 and TRBJ1-2; possible D gene TRBD1, 6 bases. Germline loops: CDR1 MGHRA, CDR2 YSYEKL. The V end lost 5 bases, the J end lost 4 bases, and 14 bases lay between the germline ends. The CDR3 length is 14 residues. The CDR3: CASSAGGTLYGYTF. The CDR3 DNA follows: TGCGCCAGCAGCGCCGGGGGCACCCTCTATGGCTACACCTTC.

V gene TRBV27 combines with J gene TRBJ2-7; TRBD2 aligns across 12 bases. The CDR3 contains 17 residues. V lost 3 bases and J lost 6; bases outside the gene matches: 12. The V gene's germline CDR1 is MNHEY and CDR2 SMNVEV (reference sequence). For the CDR3, the DNA is TGTGCCAGCAGTTTCTGGCTAGCGGGAGGGCCTGACGGCGAGCAGTACTTC. Its translation is CASSFWLAGGPDGEQYF.

V and J are TRBV10-3 and TRBJ2-7, with TRBD2 matching 12 bases. CDR1 is ENHRY and CDR2 is SYGVKD in the germline V gene. The trim removed 2 bases at V and 2 bases at J, leaving 1 base unmatched. The CDR3 length is 15 residues. The CDR3 spells CAISEPSGRAYEQYF. The DNA for the CDR3 is TGTGCCATCAGTGAGCCTAGCGGGAGGGCCTACGAGCAGTACTTC.

V usage is TRBV29-1 and J usage is TRBJ2-3; 7 bases fit TRBD2. Trimming cost V 5 bases and J 3 bases; bases outside gene matches: 11. The germline gives CDR1 SQVTM, CDR2 ANQGSEA. The CDR3 extends over 15 amino acids. In DNA, the CDR3 is TGCAGCGTTCCGGGTCGGGGGGTCTTAACAGATACGCAGTATTTT. It specifies CSVPGRGVLTDTQYF.

The rearrangement links TRBV28 to TRBJ1-5; 9 bases are shared with TRBD1. This CDR3 is 15 amino acids long. Germline-derived CDR1 and CDR2 are MDHEN and SYDVKM. Unmatched junction bases numbered 7, after V lost 3 bases and J lost 7 bases. The CDR3 DNA reads as TGTGCCAGCAGTTTTCCACAGGGGGCAGGGCAGCCCCAGCATTTT. Its protein is CASSFPQGAGQPQHF.

The CDR3 region has the DNA TGTGCCAGCAGGGCCGGGACAGCCATTCCCTACGAGCAGTACTTC. It specifies CASRAGTAIPYEQYF. The chain carries TRBV28 and TRBJ2-7; 7 nucleotides match TRBD1. The CDR3 loop spans 15 amino acids. CDR1 is MDHEN, CDR2 SYDVKM, per germline. V shed 6 bases and J 2 bases; nucleotides not matched to a gene: 10.

The chain links TRBV7-9 to TRBJ2-5, with 9 bases matching TRBD2. The CDR3 length is 17 residues. Germline V gene lookup returns CDR1 SEHNR and CDR2 FQNEAQ (reference sequence). After removal of 4 bases from V and 3 bases from J, the junction contained 12 bases not matched to a gene. Written as DNA, the CDR3 is TGTGCCAGCAGCTCCCTGGTAGCGGGAGAGAAGAAAGAGACCCAGTACTTC. Protein sequence: CASSSLVAGEKKETQYF.

This clone was observed a few times. The chain uses TRBV30 and TRBJ1-2; TRBD1 is a possible D gene (5 bases). With 5 bases removed from V and 4 bases from J, the gap between germline ends came to 11 bases. Germline V lookup: CDR1 GTSNPN, CDR2 SVGIG (reference sequence). CDR3 length: 12 residues. Here the CDR3 reads CAWEGQVYGYTF. The CDR3 DNA sequence: TGTGCCTGGGAAGGACAAGTCTATGGCTACACCTTC.

The chain couples TRBV4-1 to TRBJ2-5, with D unclear. The closer fit of TRBJ2-7 to the DNA end suggests the J call may be wrong. This CDR3 region has 14 residues. Germline V gene sequence: CDR1 MGHRA, CDR2 YSYEKL. The CDR3 bases are TGCGCCAGCAGCCACGACACGTCCCCCTACGAGCAGTACTTC. Protein sequence: CASSHDTSPYEQYF.

This sequence joins TRBV27 and TRBJ1-5, with D unresolved. Trimming shortened V by 0 bases and J by 1 base, and 10 bases separated the two germline ends. The CDR3 totals 16 residues. CDR1 MNHEY and CDR2 SMNVEV come from the germline V gene (reference sequence). The CDR3 reads CASSLSSPPSNQPQHF. CDR3 bases: TGTGCCAGCAGTTTATCGTCACCCCCGAGCAATCAGCCCCAGCATTTT.

The J gene is TRBJ2-7, the V gene TRBV4-1; D gene uncertain. The CDR3 is made up of 11 amino acids. Trimming stripped 3 bases from V and 7 bases from J, with 7 bases between. Germline values: CDR1 MGHRA, CDR2 YSYEKL. Written as DNA, the CDR3 is TGCGCCAGCAGCCAGAGGTCGGAGCAGTACTTC. This sequence encodes CASSQRSEQYF.

The CDR3 DNA follows: TGCGCCAGCAGCCAAGATCTTGAACAGACCCAGTACTTC. Its protein is CASSQDLEQTQYF. The chain employs TRBV4-3 and TRBJ2-5, with unresolved D. The V end lost 0 bases, the J end lost 6 bases, and 8 bases lay between the germline ends. The V gene's germline CDR1 is LGHNA and CDR2 YSLEER. The CDR3 extends over 13 amino acids.

V is TRBV9 and J is TRBJ2-1; D unclear. Germline-derived CDR1 and CDR2 are SGDLS and YYNGEE. This CDR3 spans 16 amino acids. The V end was cut by 4 bases, the J end by 5 bases, with 19 bases between. This chain's CDR3 is CASSTQQVVVDNEQFF. The CDR3, as DNA: TGTGCCAGCAGCACCCAGCAGGTAGTGGTGGACAATGAGCAGTTCTTC.

The table lists this clone with a count of one. The chain couples TRBV7-6 to TRBJ2-7; 10 nucleotides line up with TRBD2. The CDR3 sequence is 17 residues long. The trim removed 5 bases at V and 5 bases at J, leaving 15 bases unmatched. CDR1 SGHVS and CDR2 FNYEAQ come from the germline V gene. CDR3 loop: CASSHPIAGGGDHEQYF. CDR3 DNA: TGTGCCAGCAGCCACCCCATAGCGGGAGGTGGGGACCACGAGCAGTACTTC.

V is TRBV2 and J is TRBJ2-1; TRBD2 is a possible D gene (6 bases). Germline V gene lookup returns CDR1 SNHLY and CDR2 FYNNEI. The CDR3 is 14 residues long. V lost 7 bases and J 1 base, leaving 11 bases between the germline ends. The CDR3 nucleotides read TGTGCCAGCATGCTAGCGAAGTCCTACAATGAGCAGTTCTTC. Translating it yields CASMLAKSYNEQFF.

This sequence joins TRBV18 and TRBJ1-1, with D uncertain. Per germline, CDR1 KGHSH and CDR2 LQKENI. Trimming stripped 3 bases from V and 2 bases from J, with 10 bases between. The CDR3 is 14 residues long. The CDR3 sequence: CASSPGRTNTEAFF. The CDR3 DNA follows: TGTGCCAGCTCACCCGGACGGACCAACACTGAAGCTTTCTTT.

The chain is built from TRBV2 and TRBJ1-5; D is perhaps TRBD1 (6 bases). V was cut by 4 bases and J by 0 bases, with 16 bases left in between. From germline, CDR1 is SNHLY and CDR2 FYNNEI. The CDR3 is made up of 17 amino acids. The CDR3 loop is CASSVSTGTRSNQPQHF. The CDR3 nucleotides read TGTGCCAGCAGTGTATCAACCGGGACACGTAGCAATCAGCCCCAGCATTTT.

The chain carries TRBV2 and TRBJ2-2; D perhaps matches TRBD1 (5 bases). Deletions cut 4 bases from V and 7 bases from J, with 16 bases between. Germline values: CDR1 SNHLY, CDR2 FYNNEI. This CDR3 has 15 amino acids. The CDR3 loop reads CASSASPGPGGELFF. DNA of the CDR3: TGTGCCAGCAGTGCCAGCCCAGGGCCGGGCGGGGAGCTGTTTTTT. Drawing the rest from reference TRBV2 and TRBJ2-2, the complete variable domain is EPEVTQTPSHQVTQMGQEVILRCVPISNHLYFYWYRQILGQKVEFLVSFYNNEISEKSEIFDDQFSVERPDGSNFTLKIRSTKLEDSAMYFCASSASPGPGGELFFGEGSRLTVL.

The chain joins TRBV11-2 to TRBJ1-1; D call uncertain. CDR3 size: 15 residues. Trimming stripped 6 bases from V and 6 bases from J, with 20 bases between. Germline loops: CDR1 SGHAT, CDR2 FQNNGV. The chain's CDR3 is CASSLRAGTNPEAFF. CDR3 coding DNA: TGTGCCAGCAGTCTCCGGGCAGGTACCAACCCTGAAGCTTTCTTT.

The rearrangement joins TRBV5-1 to TRBJ1-1, with D perhaps matching TRBD1 (6 bases). Germline lookup yields CDR1 SGHRS and CDR2 YFSETQ. CDR3 length: 15 residues. Deletions cut 4 bases from V and 7 bases from J, with 20 bases between. The CDR3 sequence is CASSQFRTDPLEAFF. The CDR3 DNA follows: TGCGCCAGCAGCCAGTTTAGGACAGACCCGCTTGAAGCTTTCTTT.

This clone appeared a few times. The same CDR3 is also encoded by other DNA sequences in this sample. The genes are TRBV27 and TRBJ2-7; the match to TRBD1 covers 8 bases. Looked up from germline, CDR1 is MNHEY and CDR2 is SMNVEV (reference sequence). The J segment lost 3 bases and the V segment lost 5 bases, leaving 6 bases of the junction unmatched. The CDR3 runs to 14 residues. The CDR3 DNA follows: TGTGCCAGCAGTCCCCGGACAGGGCACTACGAGCAGTACTTC. Residues: CASSPRTGHYEQYF.

The V gene is TRBV27, the J gene TRBJ2-1; D is unresolved. Germline loops: CDR1 MNHEY, CDR2 SMNVEV (reference sequence). CDR3 length: 14 residues. Trimming removed 4 bases from V and 0 bases from J, with 7 bases in between. The chain's CDR3 is CASSSLNSYNEQFF. The DNA for the CDR3 is TGTGCCAGCAGTTCGCTAAACTCCTACAATGAGCAGTTCTTC.

This chain connects TRBV7-9 to TRBJ2-3; D call uncertain. Trimming stripped 0 bases from V and 0 bases from J, with 4 bases between. Germline CDR1 and CDR2: SEHNR and FQNEAQ (reference sequence). CDR3 length: 14 amino acids. CDR3 loop: CASSLAQSTDTQYF. CDR3 DNA: TGTGCCAGCAGCTTAGCACAAAGCACAGATACGCAGTATTTT.

This clone appeared a single time. The rearrangement uses TRBV5-6 and TRBJ2-7; D not certain. V lost 4 bases, J lost 6 bases, and 14 bases lay in between. The CDR3 spans 13 residues. CDR1 SGHDT and CDR2 YYEEEE come from the germline V gene. CDR3 protein: CASSAVGTGEQYF. The DNA of the CDR3 is TGTGCCAGCAGCGCGGTTGGTACCGGCGAGCAGTACTTC.